This record looks at one T cell receptor beta chain sequence and its context. V was cut by 1 base and J by 7 bases, with 7 bases left in between. Germline V gene data show CDR1 as SGHAT and CDR2 as FQNNGV. The CDR3 totals 12 residues. Original handling: Reference gene primer amplification gave estimated nucleated cell counts. Clones were read by immunoSEQ multiplex PCR, and TCRdb kept only the in-frame ones, dropping some. That table is the source of V, J and clone size, and D and trimming were worked out from the DNA. The data contain under 300,000 clones, 85% to 90% of them singletons. The sample belongs to a study of blood T cell repertoires in COVID-19. About the research overall: PBMCs, B-cell-depleted T cells, or T cells were the source of the cDNA or gDNA that made up the material.

J is TRBJ1-2 and V is TRBV11-2, with D unclear. The sequence derives from a middle-aged woman with acute or convalescent COVID-19. The sample taken for sequencing was peripheral blood. CDR3 loop: CASSLGLAGYTF. CDR3 nucleotide sequence: TGTGCCAGCAGCTTAGGGTTAGCTGGCTACACCTTC.